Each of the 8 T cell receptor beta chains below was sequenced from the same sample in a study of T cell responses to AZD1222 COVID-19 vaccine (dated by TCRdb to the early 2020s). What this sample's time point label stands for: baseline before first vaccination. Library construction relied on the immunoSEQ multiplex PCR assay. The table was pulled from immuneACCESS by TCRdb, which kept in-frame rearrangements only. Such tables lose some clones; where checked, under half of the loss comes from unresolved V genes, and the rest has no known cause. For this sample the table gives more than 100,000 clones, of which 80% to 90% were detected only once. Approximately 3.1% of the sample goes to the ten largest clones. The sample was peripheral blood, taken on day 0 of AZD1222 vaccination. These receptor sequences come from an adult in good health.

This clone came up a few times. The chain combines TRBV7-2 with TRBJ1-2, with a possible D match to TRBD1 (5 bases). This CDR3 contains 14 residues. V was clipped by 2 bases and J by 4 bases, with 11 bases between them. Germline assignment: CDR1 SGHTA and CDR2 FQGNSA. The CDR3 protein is CASSLNVGLYGYTF. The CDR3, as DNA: TGTGCCAGCAGCTTAAACGTGGGGCTCTATGGCTACACCTTC.

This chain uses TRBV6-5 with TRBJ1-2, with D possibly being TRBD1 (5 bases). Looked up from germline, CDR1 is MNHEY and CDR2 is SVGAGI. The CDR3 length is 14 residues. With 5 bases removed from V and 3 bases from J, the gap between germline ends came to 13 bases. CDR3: CASSRGRPHYGYTF. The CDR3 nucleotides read TGTGCCAGCAGTCGGGGCCGCCCCCACTATGGCTACACCTTC.

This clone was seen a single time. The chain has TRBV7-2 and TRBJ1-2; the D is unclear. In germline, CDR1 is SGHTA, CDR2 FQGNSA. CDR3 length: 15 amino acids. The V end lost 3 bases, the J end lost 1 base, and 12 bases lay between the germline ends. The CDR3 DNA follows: TGTGCCAGCAGCTTCGGACCTTCACTTAACTATGGCTACACCTTC. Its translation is CASSFGPSLNYGYTF.

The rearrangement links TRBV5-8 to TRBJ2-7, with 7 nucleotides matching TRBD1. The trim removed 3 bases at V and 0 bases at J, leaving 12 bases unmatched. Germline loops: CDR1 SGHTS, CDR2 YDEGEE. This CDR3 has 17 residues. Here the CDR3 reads CASSYGDRGMYSYEQYF. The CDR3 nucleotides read TGTGCCAGCAGCTATGGGGACAGAGGGATGTACTCCTACGAGCAGTACTTC.

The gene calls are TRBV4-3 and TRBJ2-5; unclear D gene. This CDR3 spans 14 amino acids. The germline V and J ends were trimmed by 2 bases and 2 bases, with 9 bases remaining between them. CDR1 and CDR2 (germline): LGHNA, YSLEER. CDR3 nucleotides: TGCGCCAGCAGCCAACTCACAGATCAAGAGACCCAGTACTTC. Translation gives CASSQLTDQETQYF.

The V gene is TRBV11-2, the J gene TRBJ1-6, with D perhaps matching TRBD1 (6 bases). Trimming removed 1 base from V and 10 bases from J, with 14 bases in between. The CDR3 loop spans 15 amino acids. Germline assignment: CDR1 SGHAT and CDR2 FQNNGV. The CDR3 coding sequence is TGTGCCAGCAGCTTAGCCCACAGGGTCAGATCACCCCTCCACTTT. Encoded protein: CASSLAHRVRSPLHF.

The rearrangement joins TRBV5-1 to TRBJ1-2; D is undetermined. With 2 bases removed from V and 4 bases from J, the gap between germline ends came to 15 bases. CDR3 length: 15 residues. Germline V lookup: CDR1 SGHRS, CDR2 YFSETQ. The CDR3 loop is CASSLGQRTFYGYTF. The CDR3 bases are TGCGCCAGCAGCTTAGGGCAGAGGACTTTCTATGGCTACACCTTC.

The CDR3 here is CASSPGGSYGYTF. The CDR3 region has the DNA TGTGCCAGCAGCCCTGGGGGCTCCTATGGCTACACCTTC. V usage is TRBV5-5 and J usage is TRBJ1-2; D might be TRBD1 (6 bases). This CDR3 is built from 13 residues. V was pared by 4 bases and J by 4 bases, with 11 bases between. Looked up from germline, CDR1 is SGHKS and CDR2 is YYEKEE (reference sequence).